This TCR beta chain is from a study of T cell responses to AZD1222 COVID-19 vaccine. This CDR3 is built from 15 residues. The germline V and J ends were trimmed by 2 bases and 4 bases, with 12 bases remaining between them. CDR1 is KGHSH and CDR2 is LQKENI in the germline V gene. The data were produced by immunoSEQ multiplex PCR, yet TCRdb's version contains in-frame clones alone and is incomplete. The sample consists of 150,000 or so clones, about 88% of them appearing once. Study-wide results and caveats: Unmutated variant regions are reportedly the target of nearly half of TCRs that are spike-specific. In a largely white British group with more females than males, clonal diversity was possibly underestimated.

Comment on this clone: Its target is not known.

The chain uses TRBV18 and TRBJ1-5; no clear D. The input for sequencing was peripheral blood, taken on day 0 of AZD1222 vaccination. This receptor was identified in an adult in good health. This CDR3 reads CASSPGGGSNQPQHF. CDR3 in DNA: TGTGCCAGCTCACCAGGTGGCGGGTCGAATCAGCCCCAGCATTTT.